These 5 T cell receptor beta chains were all obtained from the same sample, sequenced in a study of radiotherapy plus CTLA-4 blockade in lung cancer. Only in-frame clones appear in the TCRdb table, and some are missing; sequencing was by immunoSEQ multiplex PCR. Of more than 75,000 clones listed, approximately 75% are singletons. This sample comprised peripheral blood, obtained from a patient treated with radiotherapy plus ipilimumab. The receptors come from a human donor with non-small cell lung cancer who had a partial response to radiotherapy plus ipilimumab. Some clones in this sample may be carry-over from other donors' samples.

The V gene is TRBV19, the J gene TRBJ2-2; 12 bases agree with TRBD2. The CDR3 has 17 residues. Germline V gene sequence: CDR1 LNHDA, CDR2 SQIVND (reference sequence). V gave up 2 bases and J gave up 0 bases; unmatched junction bases: 1. The CDR3 DNA reads as TGTGCCAGTAGTATAAGGACTAGCGGGACGAACACCGGGGAGCTGTTTTTT. Residues: CASSIRTSGTNTGELFF.

The rearrangement uses TRBV14 and TRBJ2-5, with 9 bases identical to TRBD1. CDR1 is SGHDN, CDR2 FVKESK, per germline. Unmatched junction bases numbered 13, after V lost 6 bases and J lost 5 bases. This CDR3 spans 16 amino acids. The CDR3 here is CASSRAGTGRWETQYF. The CDR3 DNA follows: TGTGCCAGCAGTCGCGCCGGGACAGGGAGATGGGAGACCCAGTACTTC.

This clone showed up just a few times. V gene TRBV7-6 combines with J gene TRBJ1-3; D possibly corresponds to TRBD1 (6 bases). The length of the CDR3 is 17 residues. Germline CDR1 reads SGHVS; CDR2 reads FNYEAQ. Trimming stripped 0 bases from V and 3 bases from J, with 15 bases between. CDR3 protein: CASSLALRTAFGNTIYF. The CDR3 coding sequence is TGTGCCAGCAGCTTAGCGCTCCGGACAGCCTTTGGAAACACCATATATTTT. The full variable domain, in which reference TRBV7-6 and TRBJ1-3 provide the parts outside the CDR3, is GAGVSQSPRYKVTKRGQDVALRCDPISGHVSLYWYRQALGQGPEFLTYFNYEAQQDKSGLPNDRFSAERPEGSISTLTIQRTEQRDSAMYRCASSLALRTAFGNTIYFGEGSWLTVV.

The chain is built from TRBV12-2 and TRBJ2-2; the D segment call TRBD2 is taken from the table without a DNA check. TRBV12-2 is classified as a pseudogene. The CDR3 runs to 19 residues. CDR3 residues: CASRSPSSKRGGNTGELFF. The CDR3 nucleotides are TGTGCAAGTCGCTCACCCTCGTCCAAGCGGGGGGGGAACACCGGGGAGCTGTTTTTT.

This clone has more than one count but fewer than ten. CDR3 loop: CASLRDYPRRGTGELFF. The CDR3 DNA reads TGTGCCAGCCTCCGGGACTACCCTCGCCGGGGGACCGGGGAGCTGTTTTTT. The chain recombines TRBV7-8 with TRBJ2-2; 7 nucleotides line up with TRBD2. This CDR3 comprises 17 residues. Germline CDR1 SGHVS, CDR2 FQNEAQ. Unmatched junction bases numbered 17, after V lost 8 bases and J lost 5 bases. The full variable domain, with the rest looked up from reference TRBV7-8 and TRBJ2-2, is GAGVSQSPRYKVAKRGQDVALRCDPISGHVSLFWYQQALGQGPEFLTYFQNEAQLDKSGLPSDRFFAERPEGSVSTLKIQRTQQEDSAVYLCASLRDYPRRGTGELFFGEGSRLTVL.